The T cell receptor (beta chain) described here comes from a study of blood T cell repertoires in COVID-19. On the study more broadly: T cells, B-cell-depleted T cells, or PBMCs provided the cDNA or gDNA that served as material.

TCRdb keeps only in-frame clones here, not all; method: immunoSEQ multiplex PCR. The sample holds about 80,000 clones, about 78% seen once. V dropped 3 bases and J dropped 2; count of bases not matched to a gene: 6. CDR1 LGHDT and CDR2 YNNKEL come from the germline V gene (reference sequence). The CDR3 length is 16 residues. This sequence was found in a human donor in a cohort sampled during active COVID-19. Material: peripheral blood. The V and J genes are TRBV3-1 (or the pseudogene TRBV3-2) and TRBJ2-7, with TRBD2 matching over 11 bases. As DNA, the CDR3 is TGTGCCAGCAGCCACCAACTAGCGGGGGTTCCCTACGAGCAGTACTTC. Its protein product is CASSHQLAGVPYEQYF.